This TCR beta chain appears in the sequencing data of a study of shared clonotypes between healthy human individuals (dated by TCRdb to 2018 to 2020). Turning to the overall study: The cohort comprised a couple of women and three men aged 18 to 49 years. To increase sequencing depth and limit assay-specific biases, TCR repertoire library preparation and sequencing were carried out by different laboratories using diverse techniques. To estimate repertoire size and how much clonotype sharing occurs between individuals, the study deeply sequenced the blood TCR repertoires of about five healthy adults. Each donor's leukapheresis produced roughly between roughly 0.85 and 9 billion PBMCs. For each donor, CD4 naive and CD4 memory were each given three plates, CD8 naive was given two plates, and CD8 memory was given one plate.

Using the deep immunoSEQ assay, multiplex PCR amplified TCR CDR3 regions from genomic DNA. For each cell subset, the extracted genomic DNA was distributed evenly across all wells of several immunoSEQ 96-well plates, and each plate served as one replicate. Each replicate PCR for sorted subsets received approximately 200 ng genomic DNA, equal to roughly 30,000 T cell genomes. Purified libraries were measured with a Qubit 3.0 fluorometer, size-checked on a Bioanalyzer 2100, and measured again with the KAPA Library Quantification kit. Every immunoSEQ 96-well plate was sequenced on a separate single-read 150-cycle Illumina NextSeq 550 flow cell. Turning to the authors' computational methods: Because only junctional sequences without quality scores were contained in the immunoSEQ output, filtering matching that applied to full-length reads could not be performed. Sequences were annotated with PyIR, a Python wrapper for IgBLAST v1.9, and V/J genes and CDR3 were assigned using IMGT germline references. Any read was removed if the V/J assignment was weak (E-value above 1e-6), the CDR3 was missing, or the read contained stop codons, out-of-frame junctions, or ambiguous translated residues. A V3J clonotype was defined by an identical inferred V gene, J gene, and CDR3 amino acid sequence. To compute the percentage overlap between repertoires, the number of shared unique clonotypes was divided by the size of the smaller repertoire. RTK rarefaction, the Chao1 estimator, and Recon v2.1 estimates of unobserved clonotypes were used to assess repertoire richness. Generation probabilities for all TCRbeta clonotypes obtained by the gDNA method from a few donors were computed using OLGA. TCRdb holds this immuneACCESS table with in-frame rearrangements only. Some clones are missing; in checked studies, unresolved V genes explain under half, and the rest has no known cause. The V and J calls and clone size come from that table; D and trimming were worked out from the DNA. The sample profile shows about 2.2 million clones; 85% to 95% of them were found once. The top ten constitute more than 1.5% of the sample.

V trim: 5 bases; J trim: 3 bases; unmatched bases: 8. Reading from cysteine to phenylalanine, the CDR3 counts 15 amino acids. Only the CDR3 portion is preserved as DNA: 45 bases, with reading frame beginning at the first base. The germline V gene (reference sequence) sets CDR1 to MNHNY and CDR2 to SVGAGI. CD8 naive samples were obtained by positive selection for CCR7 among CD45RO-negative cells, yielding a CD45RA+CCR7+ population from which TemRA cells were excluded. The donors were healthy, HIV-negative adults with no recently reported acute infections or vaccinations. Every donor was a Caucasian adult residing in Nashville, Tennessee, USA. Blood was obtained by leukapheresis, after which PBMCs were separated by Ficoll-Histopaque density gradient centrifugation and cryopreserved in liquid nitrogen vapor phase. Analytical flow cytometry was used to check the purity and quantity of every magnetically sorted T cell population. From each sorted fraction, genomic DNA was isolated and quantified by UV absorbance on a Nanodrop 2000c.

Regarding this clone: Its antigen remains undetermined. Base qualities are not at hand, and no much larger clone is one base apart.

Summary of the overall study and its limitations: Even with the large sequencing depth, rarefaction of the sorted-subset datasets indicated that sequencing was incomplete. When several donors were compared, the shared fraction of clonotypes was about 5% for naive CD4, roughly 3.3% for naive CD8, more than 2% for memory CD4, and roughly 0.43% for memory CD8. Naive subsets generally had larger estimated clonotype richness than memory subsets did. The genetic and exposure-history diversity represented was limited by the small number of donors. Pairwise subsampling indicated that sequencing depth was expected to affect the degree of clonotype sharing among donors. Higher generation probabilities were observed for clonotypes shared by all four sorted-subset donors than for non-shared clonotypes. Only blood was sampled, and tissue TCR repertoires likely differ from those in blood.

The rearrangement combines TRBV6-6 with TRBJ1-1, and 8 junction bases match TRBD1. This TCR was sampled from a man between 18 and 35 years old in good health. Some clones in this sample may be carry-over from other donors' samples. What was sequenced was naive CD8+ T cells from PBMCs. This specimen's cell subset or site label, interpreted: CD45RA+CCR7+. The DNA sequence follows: TGTGCCAGCAGTATAAGGACAGGGATTCACACTGAAGCTTTCTTT. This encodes CASSIRTGIHTEAFF.